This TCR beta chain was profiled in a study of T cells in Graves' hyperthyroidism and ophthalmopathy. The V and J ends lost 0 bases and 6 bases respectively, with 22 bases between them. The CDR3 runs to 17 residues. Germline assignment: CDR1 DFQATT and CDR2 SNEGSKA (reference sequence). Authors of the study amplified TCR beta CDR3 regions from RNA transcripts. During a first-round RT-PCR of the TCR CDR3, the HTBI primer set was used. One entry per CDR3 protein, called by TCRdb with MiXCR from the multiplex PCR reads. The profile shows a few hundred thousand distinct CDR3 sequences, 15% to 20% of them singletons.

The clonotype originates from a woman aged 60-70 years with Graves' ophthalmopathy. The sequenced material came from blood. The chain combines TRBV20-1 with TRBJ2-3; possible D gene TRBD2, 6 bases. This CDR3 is CSARDFPRGTIGDTQYF. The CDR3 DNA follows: TGCAGTGCTAGAGATTTCCCACGCGGGACCATCGGGGATACGCAGTATTTT.